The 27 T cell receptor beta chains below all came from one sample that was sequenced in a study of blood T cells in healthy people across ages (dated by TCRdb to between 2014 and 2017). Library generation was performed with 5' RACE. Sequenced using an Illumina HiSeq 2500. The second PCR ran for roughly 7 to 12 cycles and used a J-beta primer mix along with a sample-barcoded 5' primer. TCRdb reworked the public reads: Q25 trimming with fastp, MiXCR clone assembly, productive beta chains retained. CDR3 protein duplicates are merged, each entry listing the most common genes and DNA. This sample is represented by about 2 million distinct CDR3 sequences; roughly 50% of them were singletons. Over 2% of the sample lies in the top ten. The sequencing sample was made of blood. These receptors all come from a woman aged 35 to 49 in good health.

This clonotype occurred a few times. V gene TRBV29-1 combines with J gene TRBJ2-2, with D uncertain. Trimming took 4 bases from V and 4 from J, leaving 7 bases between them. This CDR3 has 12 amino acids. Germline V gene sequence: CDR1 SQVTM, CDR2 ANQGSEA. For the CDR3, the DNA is TGCAGCGTTGGGTTGGCCACCGGGGAGCTGTTTTTT. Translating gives CSVGLATGELFF.

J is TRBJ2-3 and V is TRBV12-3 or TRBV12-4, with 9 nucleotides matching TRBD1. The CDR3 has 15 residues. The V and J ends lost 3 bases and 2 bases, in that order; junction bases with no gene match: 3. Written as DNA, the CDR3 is TGTGCCAGCAGTTTTGGGACAGGGTTCACAGATACGCAGTATTTT. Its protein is CASSFGTGFTDTQYF.

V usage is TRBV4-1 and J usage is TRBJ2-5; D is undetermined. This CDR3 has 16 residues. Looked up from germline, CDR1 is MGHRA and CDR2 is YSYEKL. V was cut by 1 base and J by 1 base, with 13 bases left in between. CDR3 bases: TGCGCCAGCAGCCAAGCGCACGGCAGATTCCAAGAGACCCAGTACTTC. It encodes CASSQAHGRFQETQYF.

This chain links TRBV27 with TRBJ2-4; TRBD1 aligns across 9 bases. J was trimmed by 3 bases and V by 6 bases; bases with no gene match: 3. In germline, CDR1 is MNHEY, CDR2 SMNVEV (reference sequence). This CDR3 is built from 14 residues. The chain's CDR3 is CASRDRGGKNIQYF. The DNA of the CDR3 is TGTGCCAGCAGAGACAGGGGGGGCAAAAACATTCAGTACTTC.

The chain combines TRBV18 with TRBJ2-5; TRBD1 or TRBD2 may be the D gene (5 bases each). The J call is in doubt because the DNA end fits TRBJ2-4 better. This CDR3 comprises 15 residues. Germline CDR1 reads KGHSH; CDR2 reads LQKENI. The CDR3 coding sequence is TGTGCCAGCTCACCAGGTCGGGGCCAAAAAAACATTCAGTACTTC. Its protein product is CASSPGRGQKNIQYF.

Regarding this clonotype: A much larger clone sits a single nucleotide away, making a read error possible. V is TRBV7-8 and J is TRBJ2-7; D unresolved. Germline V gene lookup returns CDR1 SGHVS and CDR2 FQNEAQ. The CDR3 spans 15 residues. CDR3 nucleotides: TGTGCCAGCAGCTCTCGGGTGGGTAGAGCCTACGGGCAGTACTTC. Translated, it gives CASSSRVGRAYGQYF.

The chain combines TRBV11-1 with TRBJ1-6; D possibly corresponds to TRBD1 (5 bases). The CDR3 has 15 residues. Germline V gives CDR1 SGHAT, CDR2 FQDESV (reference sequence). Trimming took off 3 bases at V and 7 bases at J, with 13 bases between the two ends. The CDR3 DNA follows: TGTGCCAGCAGCTTTTCCGGGACGATGAATTCACCCCTCCACTTT. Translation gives CASSFSGTMNSPLHF. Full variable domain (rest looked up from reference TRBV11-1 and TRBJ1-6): EAEVAQSPRYKITEKSQAVAFWCDPISGHATLYWYRQILGQGPELLVQFQDESVVDDSQLPKDRFSAERLKGVDSTLKIQPAELGDSAMYLCASSFSGTMNSPLHFGNGTRLTVT.

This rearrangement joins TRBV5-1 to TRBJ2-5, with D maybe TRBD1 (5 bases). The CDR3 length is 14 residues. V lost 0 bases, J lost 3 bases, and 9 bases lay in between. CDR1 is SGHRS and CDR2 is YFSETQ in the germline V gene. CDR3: CASSLVDSKETQYF. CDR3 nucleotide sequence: TGCGCCAGCAGCTTGGTTGACAGTAAAGAGACCCAGTACTTC.

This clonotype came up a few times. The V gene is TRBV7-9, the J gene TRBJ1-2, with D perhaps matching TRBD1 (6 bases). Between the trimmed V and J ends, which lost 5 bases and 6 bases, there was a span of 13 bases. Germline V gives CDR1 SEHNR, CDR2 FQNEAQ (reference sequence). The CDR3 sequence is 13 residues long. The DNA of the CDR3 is TGTGCCAGCAGCACCGGAAACAGGGATGGCTACACCTTC. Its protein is CASSTGNRDGYTF. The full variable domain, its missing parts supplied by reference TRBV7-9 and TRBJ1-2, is DTGVSQNPRHKITKRGQNVTFRCDPISEHNRLYWYRQTLGQGPEFLTYFQNEAQLEKSRLLSDRFSAERPKGSFSTLEIQRTEQGDSAMYLCASSTGNRDGYTFGSGTRLTVV.

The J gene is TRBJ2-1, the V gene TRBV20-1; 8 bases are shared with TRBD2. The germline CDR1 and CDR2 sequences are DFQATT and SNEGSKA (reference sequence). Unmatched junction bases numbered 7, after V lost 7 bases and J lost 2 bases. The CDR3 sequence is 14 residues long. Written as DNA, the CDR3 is TGCAGTGTCGATAGAGCGGGGGCCTACAATGAGCAGTTCTTC. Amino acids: CSVDRAGAYNEQFF.

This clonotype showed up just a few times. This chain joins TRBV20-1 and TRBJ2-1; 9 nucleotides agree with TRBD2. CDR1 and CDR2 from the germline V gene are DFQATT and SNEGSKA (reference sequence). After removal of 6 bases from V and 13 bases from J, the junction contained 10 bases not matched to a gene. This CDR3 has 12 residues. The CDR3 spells CSAPRGGAEQFF. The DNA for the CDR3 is TGCAGTGCCCCGCGCGGGGGGGCCGAACAGTTCTTC.

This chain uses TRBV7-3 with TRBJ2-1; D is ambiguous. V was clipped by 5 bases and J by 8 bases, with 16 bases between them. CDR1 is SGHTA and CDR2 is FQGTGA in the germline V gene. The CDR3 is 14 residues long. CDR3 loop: CASSLSRLMDEQFF. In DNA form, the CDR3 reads TGTGCCAGCAGCCTAAGCCGGCTTATGGATGAGCAGTTCTTC.

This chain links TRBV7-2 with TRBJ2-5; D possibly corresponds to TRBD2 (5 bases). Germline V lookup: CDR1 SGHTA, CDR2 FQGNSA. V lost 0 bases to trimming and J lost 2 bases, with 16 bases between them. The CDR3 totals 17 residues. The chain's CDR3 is CASSLAPGNNLQETQYF. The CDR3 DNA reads TGTGCCAGCAGCTTAGCGCCGGGAAATAACCTTCAAGAGACCCAGTACTTC.

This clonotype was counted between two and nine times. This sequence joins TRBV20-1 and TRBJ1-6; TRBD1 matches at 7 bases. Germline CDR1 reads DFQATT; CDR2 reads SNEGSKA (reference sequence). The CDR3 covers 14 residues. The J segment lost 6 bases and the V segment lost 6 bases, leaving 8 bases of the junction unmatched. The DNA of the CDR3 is TGCAGTGCAAAATTCAGGGGGGTTAATTCACCCCTCCACTTT. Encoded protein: CSAKFRGVNSPLHF.

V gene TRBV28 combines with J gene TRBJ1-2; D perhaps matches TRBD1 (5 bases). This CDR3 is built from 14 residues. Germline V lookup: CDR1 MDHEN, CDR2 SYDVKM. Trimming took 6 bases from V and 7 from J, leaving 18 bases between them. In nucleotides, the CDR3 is TGTGCCAGCAGCTCCAGGCCAGGGCGGTCTGGCTACACCTTC. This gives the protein CASSSRPGRSGYTF.

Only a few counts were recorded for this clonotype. The DNA of the CDR3 is TGTGCCAGCAGTTTTGGCGGTATGAACACTGAAGCTTTCTTT. This sequence encodes CASSFGGMNTEAFF. The V and J genes are TRBV12-3 or TRBV12-4 and TRBJ1-1; D gene unclear. V lost 3 bases to trimming and J lost 0 bases, with 8 bases between them. CDR3 length: 14 residues.

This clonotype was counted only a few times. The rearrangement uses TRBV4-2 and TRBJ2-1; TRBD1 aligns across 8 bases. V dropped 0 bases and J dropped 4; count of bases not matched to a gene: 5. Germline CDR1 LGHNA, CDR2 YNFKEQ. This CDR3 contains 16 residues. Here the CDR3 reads CASSQDPGGVYNEQFF. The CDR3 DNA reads TGTGCCAGCAGCCAAGATCCAGGGGGCGTGTACAATGAGCAGTTCTTC.

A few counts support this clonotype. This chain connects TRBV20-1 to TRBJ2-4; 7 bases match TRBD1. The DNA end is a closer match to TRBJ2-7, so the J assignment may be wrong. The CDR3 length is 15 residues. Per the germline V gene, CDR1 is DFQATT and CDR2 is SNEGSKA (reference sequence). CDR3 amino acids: CSARADRDSRYEQYF. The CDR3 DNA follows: TGCAGTGCTAGGGCTGACCGGGACAGCCGCTACGAGCAGTACTTC.

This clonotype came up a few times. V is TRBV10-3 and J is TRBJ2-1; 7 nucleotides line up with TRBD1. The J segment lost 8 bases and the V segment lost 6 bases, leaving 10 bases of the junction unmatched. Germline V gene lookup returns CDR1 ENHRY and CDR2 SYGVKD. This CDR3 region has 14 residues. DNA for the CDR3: TGTGCCATCAGGGGGGACAGATTGATCCATGAGCAGTTCTTC. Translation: CAIRGDRLIHEQFF.

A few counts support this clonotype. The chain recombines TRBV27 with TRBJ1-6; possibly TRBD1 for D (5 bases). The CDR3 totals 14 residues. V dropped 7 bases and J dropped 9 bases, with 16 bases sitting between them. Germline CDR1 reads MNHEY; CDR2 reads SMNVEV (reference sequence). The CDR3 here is CASKDGGSTSPLHF. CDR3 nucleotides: TGTGCCAGCAAGGACGGGGGGTCAACTTCACCCCTCCACTTT.

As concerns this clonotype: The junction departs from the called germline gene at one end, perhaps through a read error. The CDR3 loop reads CAGSQDWVTDTQYF. In DNA form, the CDR3 reads TGCGCCGGCAGCCAAGATTGGGTCACAGATACGCAGTATTTT. The genes are TRBV4-1 and TRBJ2-3; D is unclear. Germline lookup yields CDR1 MGHRA and CDR2 YSYEKL. The CDR3 loop spans 14 amino acids.

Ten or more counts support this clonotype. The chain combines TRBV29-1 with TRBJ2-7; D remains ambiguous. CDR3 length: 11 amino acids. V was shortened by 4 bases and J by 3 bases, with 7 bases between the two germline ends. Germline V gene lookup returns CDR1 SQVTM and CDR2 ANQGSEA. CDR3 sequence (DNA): TGCAGCGTTGTCAACCTCTACGAGCAGTACTTC. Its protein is CSVVNLYEQYF.

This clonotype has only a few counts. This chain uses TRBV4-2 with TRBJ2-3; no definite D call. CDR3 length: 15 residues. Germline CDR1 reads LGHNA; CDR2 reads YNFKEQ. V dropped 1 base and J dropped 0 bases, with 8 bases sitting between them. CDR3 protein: CASSQASLSTDTQYF. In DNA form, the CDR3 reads TGTGCCAGCAGCCAAGCCTCCTTAAGCACAGATACGCAGTATTTT.

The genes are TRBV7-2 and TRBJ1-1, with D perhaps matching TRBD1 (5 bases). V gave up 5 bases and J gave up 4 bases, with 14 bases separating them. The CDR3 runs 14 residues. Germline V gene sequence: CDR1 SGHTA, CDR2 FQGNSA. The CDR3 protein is CASSENRISTEAFF. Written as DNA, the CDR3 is TGTGCCAGCAGCGAAAACAGGATAAGCACTGAAGCTTTCTTT.

The CDR3 is CASSAPGADEQFF. CDR3 sequence (DNA): TGTGCCAGCAGCGCTCCCGGCGCGGATGAGCAGTTCTTC. The chain combines TRBV9 with TRBJ2-1; D remains unclear. The CDR3 is 13 residues long. The V end was cut by 3 bases, the J end by 8 bases, with 12 bases between. Germline assignment: CDR1 SGDLS and CDR2 YYNGEE. The full variable domain, completed using reference TRBV9 and TRBJ2-1, is DSGVTQTPKHLITATGQRVTLRCSPRSGDLSVYWYQQSLDQGLQFLIQYYNGEERAKGNILERFSAQQFPDLHSELNLSSLELGDSALYFCASSAPGADEQFFGPGTRLTVL.

Here the CDR3 DNA reads TGTGCCACCAGCAGAAGGACGGTAAGCTACGAGCAGTACTTC. It yields the protein CATSRRTVSYEQYF. The chain couples TRBV15 to TRBJ2-7, with D unclear. Trimming left V 2 bases short and J 3 bases short, with 11 bases between. Looked up from germline, CDR1 is LNHNV and CDR2 is YYDKDF (reference sequence). This CDR3 is built from 14 residues.

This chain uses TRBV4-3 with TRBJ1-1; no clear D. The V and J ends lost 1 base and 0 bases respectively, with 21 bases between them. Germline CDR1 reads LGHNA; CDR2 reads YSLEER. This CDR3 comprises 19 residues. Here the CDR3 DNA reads TGCGCCAGCAGCCAAGGACGGCCCGGTCGCGCAGAGCTGAACACTGAAGCTTTCTTT. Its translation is CASSQGRPGRAELNTEAFF.